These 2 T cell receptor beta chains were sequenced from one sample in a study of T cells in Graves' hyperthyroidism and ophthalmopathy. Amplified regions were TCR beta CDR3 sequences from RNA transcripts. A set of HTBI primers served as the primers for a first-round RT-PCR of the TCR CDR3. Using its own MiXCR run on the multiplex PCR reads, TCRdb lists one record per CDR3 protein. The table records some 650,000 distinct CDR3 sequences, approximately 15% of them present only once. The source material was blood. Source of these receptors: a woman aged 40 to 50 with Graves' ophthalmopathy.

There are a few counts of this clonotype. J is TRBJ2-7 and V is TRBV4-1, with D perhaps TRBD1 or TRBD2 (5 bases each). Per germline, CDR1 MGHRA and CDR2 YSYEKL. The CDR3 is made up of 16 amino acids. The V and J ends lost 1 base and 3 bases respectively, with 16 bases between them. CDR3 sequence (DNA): TGCGCCAGCAGCCAAGTATATCGGGACGGCAGCTACGAGCAGTACTTC. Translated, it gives CASSQVYRDGSYEQYF.

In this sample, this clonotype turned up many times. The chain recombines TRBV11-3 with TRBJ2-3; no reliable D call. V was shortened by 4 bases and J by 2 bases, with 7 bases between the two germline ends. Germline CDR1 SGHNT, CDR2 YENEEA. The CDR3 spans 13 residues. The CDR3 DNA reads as TGTGCCAGCAGCTCAGGTCCCACAGATACGCAGTATTTT. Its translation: CASSSGPTDTQYF.